This T cell receptor beta chain derives from a study of cytotoxic CD8 clonotypes in ibrutinib-treated CLL. Study as a whole: Per sample, productive templates averaged 255,043 and productive rearrangements averaged 94,082. The study, taken as a whole, reports: Under treatment, the uncommon public clonotypes either contracted or remained stable. Whereas clonality rose at ibrutinib response, it declined toward baseline at progression.

Measured with immunoSEQ multiplex PCR; TCRdb has only the in-frame clones, and not every one. The table records over 140,000 clones, around 80% of them present only once. To note about this clone: The target antigen is unknown.

Trimming took 6 bases from V and 4 from J, leaving 17 bases between them. CDR1 and CDR2 from the germline V gene are SGHRS and YFSETQ. This CDR3 contains 15 residues. The sample here was PBMCs, taken after 36 months of ibrutinib treatment. The chain links TRBV5-1 to TRBJ2-1; D may be TRBD1 or TRBD2 (5 bases each). The receptor's source is a human donor with chronic lymphocytic leukemia. CDR3 in DNA: TGCGCCAGCACCCGCAAGGGACCCCCATACAATGAGCAGTTCTTC. Its translation: CASTRKGPPYNEQFF.